This paragraph reports one T cell receptor (beta chain). Its antigen specificity is not known. No much larger clone is present one base from it, and per-base qualities are unavailable. Unmatched junction bases come to 4, with V trimmed by 5 bases and J by 2 bases. The germline V gene (reference sequence) supplies CDR1 PRHDT and CDR2 FYEKMQ. The CDR3, from cysteine to phenylalanine, totals 14 residues. Only the CDR3 portion is preserved as DNA: 42 bases, with reading frame beginning at the first base. The cohort was made up of approximately 670 healthy bone marrow donors. Cohort members were all nominally healthy when sampled, although unrecorded immune exposures were likely present. The donor was CMV seronegative and belonged to the group of under 400 seronegative cohort members. A peripheral blood sample was provided by each donor, and peripheral blood mononuclear cells were used for TCR beta sequencing. Genomic DNA was extracted from the blood cell samples with the Qiagen DNeasy Blood Extraction Kit.

The data derive from a study of cytomegalovirus exposure and HLA in healthy donors (dated by TCRdb to 2017 to 2019). Looking at the study overall: An earlier analysis of approximately 640 of the donors reported 250 to 300 Gb of sequence data and around 120 million unique TCR beta sequences from 150 million to 200 million T cells. In a later analysis, previously published TCR beta repertoires from more than 500 donors were re-analyzed and high-resolution HLA genotyping was added so that TCR occurrence patterns could be studied. Alongside the repertoire data, information on donor age, sex, ethnicity and CMV serostatus was compiled. Across approximately 400 genotyped donors of the cohort, an average of approximately 240,000 unique TCR beta nucleotide sequences per donor were sequenced, and roughly 18% of those sequences were non-productive. In an earlier analysis of about 590 of the donors, high-throughput TCR beta sequencing was used to judge whether each TCR beta V gene segment behaved as functional or pseudogenic. HLA typing covered class I and class II loci at four-digit resolution. Of the roughly 400 genotyped donors, around 81% fell in the genetic ancestry cluster associated with self-reported Caucasian donors. The study profiled the T cell repertoires of 500 to 800 subjects by immunosequencing and related them to cytomegalovirus serostatus. An early release covering 500 to 750 HLA-typed donors comprised roughly 300 gigabases of sequencing data and around 86 million unique TCR sequences. The study aimed to test whether cataloging public T cell receptors could reveal signatures of past pathogen exposure. In the later analysis, no new phenotypic data were used to find candidate immune exposures; instead, reliance was placed on TCR beta sequences and their occurrence across donors. The study combined high-throughput TCR immunosequencing, statistical association of individual TCRs with disease status, and machine learning to predict cytomegalovirus infection status. A separate validation cohort of roughly 120 different subjects was used in addition to the roughly 640-subject first cohort. A later genetic analysis took genome-wide SNP genotypes for about 55% of the 666 donors and used that subset as a discovery cohort. A handful of DR-DQ haplotypes were handled as single units for association and clustering because linkage in the cohort was strong. The number of donors typed differed by locus, with 629-630 for A, B, C, DRB1 and DQB1, roughly 520 for DQA1, under 610 for DPA1, and approximately 470 for DPB1. All discovery cohort repertoires had been generated using a single sequencing platform. On the study overall, not on this receptor specifically: The authors suggested that the approach could potentially be extended to other disease states and immunological phenotypes. A cluster of highly shared sequence variants was judged likely to represent a technical artifact of the sequencing pipeline. At a false discovery rate of 0.05, a later analysis linked about 16,000 TCR beta sequences to specific HLA alleles. Only TCR beta chains were sequenced in this cohort, and the absence of alpha or paired-chain data limited detectable features. Presence/absence analyses assumed roughly uniform sequencing depth across donors, an assumption that may not hold. According to a later analysis, TCR association rates differed among HLA loci, with DRB1 alleles showing the most associated TCRs and HLA-C alleles showing the fewest. In a later genetic analysis, a missense DCLRE1C variant was associated with V-gene and J-gene trimming of TCR beta chains, and the association was replicated in an independent cohort. A further reported finding was that TCR beta sequences accurately predicted the HLA-A and HLA-B alleles for most subjects in the first cohort. Assigning TCR associations to individual alleles was difficult when HLA alleles, especially DR and DQ, strongly co-occurred. Some IMGT-functional V segments, including TRBV6-2 and TRBV6-3, could not be told apart with the 87-base-pair reads, so those segments were excluded. Broadly in line with IMGT annotations, most TCR beta V segments showed up in productive rearrangements about 87% or about 30% of the time in an earlier analysis of 450 to 750 of the donors. While some public TCRs were present in many individuals, most TCR sequences turned up only very rarely across donors. According to a later analysis, parvovirus B19, influenza, CMV and Epstein-Barr virus appeared linked to several top co-occurrence clusters. Correlated functional status among segregating V segments might reflect linkage disequilibrium, but an unknown experimental factor could not be ruled out. The study gave a list of about 150 TCR beta chains associated with cytomegalovirus. The earlier analysis of a few hundred of the donors excluded fewer than 20 rarely observed V segments, including chromosome 9 orphons, because counts were too low. For the cohort, immune exposure information was limited to CMV serostatus. Because HLA typing was missing for some donors at each locus, association tests included only the typed subset. In a later analysis, HLA-associated TCR beta chains showed more clonal expansion and lower generation probabilities than non-associated chains that were equally common. According to a later genetic analysis, donors in an Asian-associated ancestry cluster had fewer N-insertions in productive TCRs than the approximately 630-donor mean. In both the original and validation cohorts, the classifier was reported to diagnose cytomegalovirus status with high specificity and sensitivity. A few of the identified cytomegalovirus-associated TCR beta chains were confirmed in vitro to be specific for cytomegalovirus antigens. According to a later analysis, most CMV-associated TCR beta chains appeared to be HLA-restricted, and the HLA associations seemed to be driven largely by CMV exposure.

The library was generated by the immunoSEQ multiplex PCR assay. A mixture of 60 forward primers for TCR Vbeta segments and 13 reverse primers for TCR Jbeta segments was used in the multiplex PCR. The CDR3 region of rearranged TCR beta genes was amplified from genomic DNA by a multiplex PCR assay. The amplified TCR beta libraries were sequenced on the Illumina HiSeq System as 87-base-pair reads. The authors' pipeline ran thus. A later analysis tallied approximately 87 million unique TCR beta chains across the 550 to 850 repertoires, and about 10 million of those chains were shared by two or more donors. Raw reads were error-corrected and collapsed into unique sequences with a nearest-neighbor algorithm that merged closely related sequences to remove PCR and sequencing errors. CDR3 sequences were aligned to IMGT reference sequences to assign V, D and J gene segments. For a sequence to be retained, at least a six-nucleotide match to both a V gene segment and a J gene segment was required. A rearrangement counted as productive if the CDR3 had no stop codons and remained in frame with V and J, and every other rearrangement counted as non-productive. CDR3 was defined according to IMGT convention as the region running from the second conserved V-encoded cysteine to the conserved J-encoded phenylalanine. Sequences without an unambiguous match to a single V gene segment were excluded from the earlier analysis of 450 to 750 of the donors. In an earlier analysis of several hundred of the donors, V segments were called functional above 56.7% productive rearrangements and were called segregating when the between-donor standard deviation exceeded 5%. A statistical classification framework was built to diagnose cytomegalovirus status from the catalog of TCR beta chain sequences. A later analysis assigned V and J genes by comparing TCR nucleotide sequences with IMGT/GENE-DB human TR gene sequences. A later analysis assigned CDR3 sequences and most-parsimonious VDJ recombination scenarios with the TCRdist pipeline. In a later analysis, each TCR beta chain was defined by its CDR3 amino acid sequence together with its V-gene family, and reads without a unique V-gene family were excluded. A later analysis removed 592 highly shared, low-generation-probability nucleotide sequences to deal with suspected cross-contamination and a sequencing artifact. In a later analysis, a clonal expansion index was calculated for each public chain from normalized within-repertoire ranks of inferred template counts. In a later analysis, generation probabilities were computed using a VDJ recombination model fitted to out-of-frame rearrangements, and the results were checked against IGoR. Hypergeometric tests were used in a later analysis to score TCR-TCR, TCR-HLA and TCR-CMV co-occurrence, with a repertoire-size bias correction applied to the TCR pairs. To estimate false discovery rates, a later analysis permuted the HLA or CMV assignments 20 times. In a later analysis, co-occurring TCRs were grouped using DBSCAN, and TCRdist sequence similarity was added for clustering within HLA-allele-positive subsets. Repertoires with fewer than 30,000 or more than 120,000 public chains were left out of co-occurrence clustering, as were about five repertoires with anomalous nucleotide sharing. TCRdb provides this immuneACCESS table in a form limited to in-frame rearrangements. Some clones are lacking; in checked studies, under half of them reflect an unresolved V gene, and why the rest are absent is not known. For V, J and clone size, that table is used; D and trimming come from the DNA. Within this sample are about 150,000 clones, with roughly 84% of them counted one time only. The top ten clonotypes cover less than 2.5% of the sample.

What was sequenced was PBMCs. The rearranged segments are TRBV13 and TRBJ2-7; TRBD1 matches 9 bases in the middle. The sequence came from a woman in her late teens or twenties in good health and CMV-seronegative. The nucleotides read TGTGCCAGCAGCCCGGGACAGGGACCCTACGAGCAGTACTTC. This codes for CASSPGQGPYEQYF.